This T cell receptor (beta chain) was recovered during a study of T-cell reconstitution after alpha-beta-depleted transplantation in children. CDR3 length equals 15 residues. The germline CDR1 and CDR2 sequences are SGDLS and YYNGEE. The ends were cut back, 3 bases at V and 1 base at J, with 10 bases in the middle. Preparation of the TCRbeta library was carried out with unique molecular identifiers. One entry per CDR3 protein results from TCRdb running MiXCR on the PCR reads. The table has roughly 500,000 distinct CDR3 sequences, about an eighth seen once. This clonotype appeared once. The sequence was obtained from a human donor who donated a stem cell graft to a child with combined immunodeficiency. The genes are TRBV9 and TRBJ2-2, with D possibly matching TRBD1 (6 bases). Here the sequenced sample was PBMCs from the stem cell graft donor, taken from the stem cell graft. CDR3 loop: CASSAGQMNTGELFF. As DNA, the CDR3 is TGTGCCAGCAGCGCCGGACAGATGAACACCGGGGAGCTGTTTTTT.